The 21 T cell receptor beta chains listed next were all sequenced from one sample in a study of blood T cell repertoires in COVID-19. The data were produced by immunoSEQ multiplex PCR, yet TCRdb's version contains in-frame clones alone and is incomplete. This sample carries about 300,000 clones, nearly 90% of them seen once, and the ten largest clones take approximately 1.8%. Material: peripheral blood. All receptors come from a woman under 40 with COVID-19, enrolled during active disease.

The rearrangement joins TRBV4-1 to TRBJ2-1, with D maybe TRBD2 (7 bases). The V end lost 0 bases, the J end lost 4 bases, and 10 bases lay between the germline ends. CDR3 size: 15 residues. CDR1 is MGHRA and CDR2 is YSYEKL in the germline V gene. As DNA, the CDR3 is TGCGCCAGCAGCCAAGAAAGGGGGGGTTACAATGAGCAGTTCTTC. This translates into CASSQERGGYNEQFF.

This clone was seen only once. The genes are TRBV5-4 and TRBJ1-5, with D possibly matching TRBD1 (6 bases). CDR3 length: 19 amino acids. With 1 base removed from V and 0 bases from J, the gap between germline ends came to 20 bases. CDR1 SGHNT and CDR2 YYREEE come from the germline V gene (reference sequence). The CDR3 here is CASSLPRQGQPNSNQPQHF. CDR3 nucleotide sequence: TGTGCCAGCAGCTTGCCAAGGCAGGGACAACCTAATAGCAATCAGCCCCAGCATTTT.

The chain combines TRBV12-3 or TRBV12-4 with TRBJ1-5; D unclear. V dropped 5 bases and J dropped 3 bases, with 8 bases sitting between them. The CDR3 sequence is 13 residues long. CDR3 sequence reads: CASSPFFNQPQHF. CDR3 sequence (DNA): TGTGCCAGCAGTCCTTTTTTCAATCAGCCCCAGCATTTT.

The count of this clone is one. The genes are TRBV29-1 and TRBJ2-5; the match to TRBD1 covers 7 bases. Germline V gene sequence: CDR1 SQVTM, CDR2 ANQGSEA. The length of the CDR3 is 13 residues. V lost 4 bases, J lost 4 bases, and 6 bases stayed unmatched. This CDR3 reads CSVGGTDGETQYF. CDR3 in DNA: TGCAGCGTTGGGGGGACAGATGGAGAGACCCAGTACTTC.

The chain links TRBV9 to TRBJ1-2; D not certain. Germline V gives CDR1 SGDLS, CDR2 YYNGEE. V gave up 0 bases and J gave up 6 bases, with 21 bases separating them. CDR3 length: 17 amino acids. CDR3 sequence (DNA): TGTGCCAGCAGCGTAGATGGCAGAACAGTCATCAAGGATGGCTACACCTTC. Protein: CASSVDGRTVIKDGYTF.

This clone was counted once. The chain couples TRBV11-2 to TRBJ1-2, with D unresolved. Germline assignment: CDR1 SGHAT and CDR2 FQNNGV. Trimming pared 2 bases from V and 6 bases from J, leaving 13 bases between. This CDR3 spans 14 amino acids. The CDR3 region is CASSLMRLNHGYTF. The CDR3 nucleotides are TGTGCCAGCAGCTTAATGCGTCTAAACCATGGCTACACCTTC.

The CDR3 region is CASSYTGIGYTF. The CDR3 DNA reads as TGTGCCAGCAGTTACACAGGGATTGGCTACACCTTC. The gene calls are TRBV6-5 and TRBJ1-2; the D gene is possibly TRBD1 (6 bases). Germline CDR1 is MNHEY and CDR2 is SVGAGI. The CDR3 runs 12 residues. V was cut by 2 bases and J by 7 bases, with 8 bases left in between.

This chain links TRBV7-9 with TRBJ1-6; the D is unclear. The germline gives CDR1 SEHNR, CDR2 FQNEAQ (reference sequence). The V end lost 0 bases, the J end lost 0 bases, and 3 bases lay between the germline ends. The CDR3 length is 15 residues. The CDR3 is CASSLASSYNSPLHF. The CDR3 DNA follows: TGTGCCAGCAGCTTAGCCAGCTCCTATAATTCACCCCTCCACTTT.

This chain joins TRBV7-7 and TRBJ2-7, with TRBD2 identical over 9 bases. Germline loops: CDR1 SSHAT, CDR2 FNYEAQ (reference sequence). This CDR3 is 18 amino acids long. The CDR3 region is CASSSPPIAGDSSYEQYV. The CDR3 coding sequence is TGTGCTAGCAGCTCCCCCCCCATAGCGGGAGATAGCTCCTACGAGCAGTACGTC.

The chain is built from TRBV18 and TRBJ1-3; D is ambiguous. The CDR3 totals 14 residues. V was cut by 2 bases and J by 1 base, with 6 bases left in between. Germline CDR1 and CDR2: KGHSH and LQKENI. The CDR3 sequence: CASSPAVSGNTIYF. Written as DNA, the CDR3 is TGTGCCAGCTCACCAGCAGTTTCTGGAAACACCATATATTTT.

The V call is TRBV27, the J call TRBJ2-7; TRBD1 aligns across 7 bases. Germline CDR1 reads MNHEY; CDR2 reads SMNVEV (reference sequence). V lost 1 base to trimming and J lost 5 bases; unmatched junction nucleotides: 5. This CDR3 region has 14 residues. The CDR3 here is CASSLYDREDEQYF. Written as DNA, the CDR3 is TGTGCCAGCAGTTTATATGACAGGGAAGACGAGCAGTACTTC.

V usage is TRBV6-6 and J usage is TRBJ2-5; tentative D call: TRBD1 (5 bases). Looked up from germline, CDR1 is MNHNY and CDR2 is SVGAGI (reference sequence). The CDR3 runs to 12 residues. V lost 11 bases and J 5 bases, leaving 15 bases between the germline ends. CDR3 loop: CASAGPRETQYF. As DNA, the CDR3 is TGTGCCTCTGCAGGGCCGAGGGAGACCCAGTACTTC.

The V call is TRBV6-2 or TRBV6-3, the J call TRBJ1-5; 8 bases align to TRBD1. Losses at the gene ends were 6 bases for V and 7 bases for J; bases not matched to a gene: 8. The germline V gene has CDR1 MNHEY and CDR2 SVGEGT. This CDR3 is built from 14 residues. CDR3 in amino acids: CASSYQGAEQPQHF. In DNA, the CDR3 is TGTGCCAGCAGCTATCAGGGGGCCGAGCAGCCCCAGCATTTT.

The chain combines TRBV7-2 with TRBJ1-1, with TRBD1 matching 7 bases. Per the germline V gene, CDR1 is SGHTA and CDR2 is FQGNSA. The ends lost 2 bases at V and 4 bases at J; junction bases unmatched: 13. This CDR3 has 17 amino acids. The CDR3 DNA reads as TGTGCCAGCAGCTTATTACCCCAAGTGGCAGGGGGCACTGAAGCTTTCTTT. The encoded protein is CASSLLPQVAGGTEAFF.

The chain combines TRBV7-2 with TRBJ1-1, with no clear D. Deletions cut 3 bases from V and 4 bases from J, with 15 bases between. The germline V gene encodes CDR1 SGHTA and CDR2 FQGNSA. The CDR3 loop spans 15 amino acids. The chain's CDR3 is CASSFSVAAGTEAFF. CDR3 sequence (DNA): TGTGCCAGCAGCTTTTCAGTGGCAGCGGGCACTGAAGCTTTCTTT. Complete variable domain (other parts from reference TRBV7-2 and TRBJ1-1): GAGVSQSPSNKVTEKGKDVELRCDPISGHTALYWYRQSLGQGLEFLIYFQGNSAPDKSGLPSDRFSAERTGGSVSTLTIQRTQQEDSAVYLCASSFSVAAGTEAFFGQGTRLTVV.

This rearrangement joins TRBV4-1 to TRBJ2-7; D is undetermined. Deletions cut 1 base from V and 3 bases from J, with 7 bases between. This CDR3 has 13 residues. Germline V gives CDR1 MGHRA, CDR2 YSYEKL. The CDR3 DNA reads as TGCGCCAGCAGCCAAGGCCCAGGCTACGAGCAGTACTTC. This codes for CASSQGPGYEQYF.

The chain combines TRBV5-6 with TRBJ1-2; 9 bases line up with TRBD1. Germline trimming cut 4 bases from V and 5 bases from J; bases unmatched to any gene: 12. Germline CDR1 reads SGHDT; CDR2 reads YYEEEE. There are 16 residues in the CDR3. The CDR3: CASSDFPGQGVYGYTF. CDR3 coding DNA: TGTGCCAGCAGCGATTTTCCGGGACAGGGAGTTTATGGCTACACCTTC.

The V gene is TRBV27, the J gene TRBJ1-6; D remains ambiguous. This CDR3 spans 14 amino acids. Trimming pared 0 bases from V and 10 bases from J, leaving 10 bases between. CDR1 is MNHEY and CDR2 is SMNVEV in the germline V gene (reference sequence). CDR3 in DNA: TGTGCCAGCAGTTTATCCCCAGAAGTGTCACCCCTCCACTTT. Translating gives CASSLSPEVSPLHF.

CDR3 in amino acids: CASSPDFFAEAFF. In DNA form, the CDR3 reads TGTGCCAGCAGCCCTGACTTTTTCGCTGAAGCTTTCTTT. This chain uses TRBV9 with TRBJ1-1, with D unresolved. The CDR3 runs 13 residues. The germline gives CDR1 SGDLS, CDR2 YYNGEE. Trimming removed 4 bases at V and 6 bases at J, with 13 bases between.

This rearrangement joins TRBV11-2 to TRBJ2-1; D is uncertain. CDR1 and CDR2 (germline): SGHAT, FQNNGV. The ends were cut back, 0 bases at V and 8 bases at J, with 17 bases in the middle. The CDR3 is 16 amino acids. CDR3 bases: TGTGCCAGCAGCTTAGAGGCGGTAAGAATAATCCATGAGCAGTTCTTC. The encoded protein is CASSLEAVRIIHEQFF. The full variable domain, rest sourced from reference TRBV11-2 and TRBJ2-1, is EAGVAQSPRYKIIEKRQSVAFWCNPISGHATLYWYQQILGQGPKLLIQFQNNGVVDDSQLPKDRFSAERLKGVDSTLKIQPAKLEDSAVYLCASSLEAVRIIHEQFFGPGTRLTVL.

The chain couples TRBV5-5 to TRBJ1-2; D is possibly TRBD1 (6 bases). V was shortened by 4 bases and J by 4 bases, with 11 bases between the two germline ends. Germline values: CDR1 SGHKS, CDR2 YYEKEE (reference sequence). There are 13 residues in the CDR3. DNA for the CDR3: TGTGCCAGCAGCCCAACAGGGACCTATGGCTACACCTTC. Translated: CASSPTGTYGYTF.